A selection of T cell receptor beta chains follows, all from one sample in a study of neurological immune-mediated disorders. A single record per CDR3 protein comes from TCRdb applying MiXCR to the 5' RACE reads. The profile shows 110,000 or so distinct CDR3 sequences, 3.2% of them singletons. Source material: PBMCs. These receptors were taken from a woman under 40 with multiple sclerosis. Both conserved end residues are part of each CDR3. A D gene is named only where the DNA matches it firmly. Size values are once, few and many counts, or a class for expanded clones, and some rows have none.

size,V,J,length,D,CDR3,DNA
few,TRBV20-1,TRBJ2-1,15,TRBD2,CSAPRLAASNNEQFF,TGCAGTGCCCCCAGACTAGCGGCATCTAACAATGAGCAGTTCTTC
few,TRBV5-1,TRBJ2-7,15,TRBD1,CASTGGQGPSYEQYF,TGCGCCAGCACCGGGGGACAGGGGCCTTCCTACGAGCAGTACTTC
many,TRBV5-1,TRBJ2-7,13,NA,CASSLVGTYEQYF,TGCGCCAGCAGCTTGGTAGGGACCTACGAGCAGTACTTC
many,TRBV20-1,TRBJ2-3,14,TRBD2,CSATSGGSTDTQYF,TGCAGTGCTACTAGCGGGGGTAGCACAGATACGCAGTATTTT
few,TRBV20-1,TRBJ2-7,15,NA,CSARDFQSSSYEQYF,TGCAGTGCTAGAGATTTCCAGAGTAGCTCCTACGAGCAGTACTTC
many,TRBV12-3/TRBV12-4,TRBJ2-5,17,NA,CASSYPRRLGALETQYF,TGTGCCAGCAGTTATCCGAGGAGATTGGGGGCTCTCGAGACCCAGTACTTC
many,TRBV12-3/TRBV12-4,TRBJ2-3,15,NA,CASSFLGEGTDTQYF,TGTGCCAGCAGTTTCCTTGGCGAAGGGACAGATACGCAGTATTTT
many,TRBV7-2,TRBJ2-3,13,NA,CASSLVGRDTQYF,TGTGCCAGCAGCTTAGTAGGGAGGGATACGCAGTATTTT
NA,TRBV3-1,TRBJ2-5,14,NA,CASSPGTLQETQYF,TGTGCCAGCAGCCCAGGGACCCTGCAAGAGACCCAGTACTTC
many,TRBV6-5,TRBJ1-5,16,NA,CASSYSRTGSNQPQHF,TGTGCCAGCAGTTACTCTAGGACTGGGAGCAATCAGCCCCAGCATTTT
many,TRBV11-2,TRBJ1-1,15,NA,CASSLDPGMNTEAFF,TGTGCCAGCAGCTTAGACCCCGGGATGAACACTGAAGCTTTCTTT
many,TRBV7-8,TRBJ2-7,14,NA,CASSLAQTTYEQYF,TGTGCCAGCAGCTTAGCCCAAACCACCTACGAGCAGTACTTC
NA,TRBV5-1,TRBJ2-1,17,TRBD2,CASSGLAGDKNYNEQFF,TGCGCCAGCAGCGGACTAGCGGGAGATAAGAACTACAATGAGCAGTTCTTC
many,TRBV7-9,TRBJ2-2,12,NA,CASSLELGELFF,TGTGCCAGCAGCTTAGAACTCGGGGAGCTGTTTTTT
many,TRBV10-3,TRBJ2-5,17,TRBD2,CAISESATSGHQETQYF,TGTGCCATCAGTGAGTCGGCGACTAGCGGCCACCAAGAGACCCAGTACTTC
many,TRBV20-1,TRBJ2-5,16,TRBD2,CSAPGGGADPSLGQYF,TGCAGTGCCCCGGGGGGAGGGGCTGACCCAAGTCTAGGCCAGTACTTC
many,TRBV6-2/TRBV6-3,TRBJ1-2,12,NA,CASLLFGVGYTF,TGTGCCAGTCTCTTATTCGGGGTTGGCTACACCTTC
many,TRBV12-3/TRBV12-4,TRBJ2-7,14,NA,CASSSEPGSYEQYF,TGTGCCAGCAGTTCCGAACCTGGCTCCTACGAGCAGTACTTC
NA,TRBV20-1,TRBJ2-7,15,TRBD1,CSASPPGQGFYEQYF,TGCAGTGCTAGCCCCCCGGGACAGGGGTTCTACGAGCAGTACTTC
many,TRBV3-1,TRBJ1-5,15,NA,CASSPYGQAPRPQHF,TGTGCCAGCAGCCCCTACGGCCAGGCCCCCCGGCCCCAGCATTTT
many,TRBV7-2,TRBJ2-5,15,NA,CASSGWAAQGGTQYF,TGTGCCAGCAGCGGCTGGGCCGCCCAAGGGGGGACCCAGTACTTC
many,TRBV7-2,TRBJ2-7,12,TRBD2,CASSELAGGTYF,TGTGCCAGCAGCGAACTAGCGGGGGGGACGTACTTC
many,TRBV19,TRBJ2-2,14,TRBD1,CASSTDRGGGELFF,TGTGCCAGTAGTACCGACAGGGGGGGCGGGGAGCTGTTTTTT
many,TRBV5-1,TRBJ2-5,16,TRBD1,CASSLDDRAIQETQYF,TGCGCCAGCAGCTTGGACGACAGGGCGATTCAAGAGACCCAGTACTTC
many,TRBV6-2/TRBV6-3,TRBJ2-1,14,TRBD2,CASSNQGLSNEQFF,TGTGCCAGCAGTAACCAGGGACTATCCAATGAGCAGTTCTTC
many,TRBV29-1,TRBJ2-4,15,NA,CSVDGLEGAKNIQYF,TGCAGCGTTGACGGGCTGGAGGGCGCCAAAAACATTCAGTACTTC
many,TRBV5-1,TRBJ1-5,14,TRBD1,CASSPTGGNQPQHF,TGTGCCAGCAGCCCGACAGGGGGAAATCAGCCCCAGCATTTT
few,TRBV20-1,TRBJ2-2,13,NA,CSASYPNTGELFF,TGCAGTGCTAGCTATCCAAACACCGGGGAGCTGTTTTTT
many,TRBV20-1,TRBJ2-2,15,NA,CSASAIGAATGELFF,TGCAGTGCTTCCGCGATAGGAGCGGCCACCGGGGAGCTGTTTTTT
many,TRBV12-3/TRBV12-4,TRBJ1-3,17,NA,CASIREGSTMLRNTIYF,TGTGCCAGCATTCGGGAGGGTTCGACAATGCTGAGAAACACCATATATTTT
many,TRBV20-1,TRBJ1-4,14,TRBD1,CSAPRQGNNEKLFF,TGCAGTGCTCCTCGACAGGGAAACAATGAAAAACTGTTTTTT